This TCR beta chain emerged from a study of cytomegalovirus exposure and HLA in healthy donors. Study details: A prior analysis found about 110 million unique TCR beta sequences from about 179 million T cells.

Primers: 60 Vbeta forward and 13 Jbeta reverse. Assay: immunoSEQ multiplex PCR; the TCRdb copy retains only in-frame clones and omits some. The sample lists about 98,000 clones, 80% to 85% occurring once. In regard to this clone: Its antigen is undetermined.

Germline V gene lookup returns CDR1 SEHNR and CDR2 FQNEAQ (reference sequence). The CDR3 is made up of 13 amino acids. The junction had 6 bases not matched to a gene; V was cut back by 7 bases and J by 6 bases. Whole-study results and caveats: Most of the TCR beta V segments (in an earlier analysis) were productive either about 90% or about 30% of the time. There were some V segments, including TRBV6-2 and TRBV6-3, excluded as indistinguishable. Researchers had no immune exposure information except CMV serostatus available.

The sequencing input was PBMCs. This TCR was sampled from a middle-aged man in good health and CMV-seronegative. This chain joins TRBV7-9 and TRBJ2-7; 10 bases are shared with TRBD1. The CDR3 here is CASTRDRGSEQYF. For the CDR3, the DNA is TGTGCCAGCACCAGGGACAGGGGTTCCGAGCAGTACTTC.